The 2 T cell receptor beta chains below were found in one sample sequenced in a study of blood T cell repertoires in COVID-19 (TCRdb year 2020). Library method: the immunoSEQ multiplex PCR assay. TCRdb holds this immuneACCESS table with in-frame rearrangements only. Some clones are missing; in checked studies, unresolved V genes explain under half, and the rest has no known cause. The sample yields more than 300,000 clones; 65% to 90% were counted once. Of the sample, about 9.4% falls within the top ten clones. The sample was PBMCs or T cells enriched from blood (not recorded which). The receptors were sampled from a woman aged 18 to 35 who had recovered from COVID-19.

This clone was observed a handful of times. The rearrangement joins TRBV28 to TRBJ1-1; 7 bases are a match to TRBD1. Trimming took 5 bases from V and 6 from J; bases not matched to a gene: 9. There are 14 residues in the CDR3. Per germline, CDR1 MDHEN and CDR2 SYDVKM. For the CDR3, the DNA is TGTGCCAGCAGTACTACAGGGGAAGGTCCTGAAGCTTTCTTT. The encoded protein is CASSTTGEGPEAFF.

This clone is a singleton in its sample. The rearrangement links TRBV27 to TRBJ1-1; 7 nucleotides agree with TRBD1. Germline CDR1 is MNHEY and CDR2 is SMNVEV (reference sequence). The CDR3 is 15 amino acids. V lost 5 bases and J lost 1; bases outside the gene matches: 7. This CDR3 reads CASSTNRGRNTEAFF. The CDR3, as DNA: TGTGCCAGCAGTACAAACAGGGGTCGGAACACTGAAGCTTTCTTT.